Below, one T cell receptor beta chain is given with its context. Its antigen is currently unknown. As the method for making TCR beta libraries, quantitative 5'-RACE with molecular barcodes was used. TCRdb ran MiXCR on the 5' RACE reads and lists one entry per CDR3 protein. The sample lists approximately 300,000 distinct CDR3 sequences; 8% were seen once. This specimen belongs to a study of CD8 T cells in ankylosing spondylitis. General observations from the study: Prior literature has documented some motif variants in synovial fluid and blood from reactive arthritis. The authors found the disease-linked clones to be CD8+ and relatively rare in peripheral blood. What appeared characteristic of ankylosing spondylitis blood was a TCR beta motif of several highly homologous variants. Significantly higher representation of disease-linked clones was reported for matched ankylosing spondylitis synovial fluid.

CDR1 is SGHTA, CDR2 FQGNSA, per germline. Trimming removed 5 bases at V and 5 bases at J, with 22 bases between. This CDR3 comprises 16 residues. This clonotype was obtained from a male donor with ankylosing spondylitis. This chain connects TRBV7-2 to TRBJ2-7; possible D gene TRBD2, 5 bases. The sequencing sample was made of blood, either unsorted or a sorted T cell fraction (not recorded which). The CDR3 region has the DNA TGTGCCAGCAGCCCGCCCCGAGCGGCCGGCGGAAACGAGCAGTACTTC. Translating gives CASSPPRAAGGNEQYF. The full variable domain, rest sourced from reference TRBV7-2 and TRBJ2-7, is GAGVSQSPSNKVTEKGKDVELRCDPISGHTALYWYRQSLGQGLEFLIYFQGNSAPDKSGLPSDRFSAERTGGSVSTLTIQRTQQEDSAVYLCASSPPRAAGGNEQYFGPGTRLTVT.